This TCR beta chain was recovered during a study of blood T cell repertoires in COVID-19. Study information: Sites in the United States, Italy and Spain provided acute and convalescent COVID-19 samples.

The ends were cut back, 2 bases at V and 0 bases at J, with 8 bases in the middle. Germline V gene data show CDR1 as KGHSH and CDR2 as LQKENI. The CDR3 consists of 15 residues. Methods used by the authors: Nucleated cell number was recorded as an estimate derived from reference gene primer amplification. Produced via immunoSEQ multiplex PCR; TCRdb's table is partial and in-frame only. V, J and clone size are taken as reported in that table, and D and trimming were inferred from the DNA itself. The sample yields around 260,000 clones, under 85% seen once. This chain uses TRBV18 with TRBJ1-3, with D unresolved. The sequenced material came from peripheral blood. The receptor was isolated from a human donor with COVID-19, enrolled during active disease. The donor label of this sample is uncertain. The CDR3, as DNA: TGTGCCAGCTCACCAGATTCAGGCTCTGGAAACACCATATATTTT. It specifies CASSPDSGSGNTIYF. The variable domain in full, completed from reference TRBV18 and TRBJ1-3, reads NAGVMQNPRHLVRRRGQEARLRCSPMKGHSHVYWYRQLPEEGLKFMVYLQKENIIDESGMPKERFSAEFPKEGPSILRIQQVVRGDSAAYFCASSPDSGSGNTIYFGEGSWLTVV.